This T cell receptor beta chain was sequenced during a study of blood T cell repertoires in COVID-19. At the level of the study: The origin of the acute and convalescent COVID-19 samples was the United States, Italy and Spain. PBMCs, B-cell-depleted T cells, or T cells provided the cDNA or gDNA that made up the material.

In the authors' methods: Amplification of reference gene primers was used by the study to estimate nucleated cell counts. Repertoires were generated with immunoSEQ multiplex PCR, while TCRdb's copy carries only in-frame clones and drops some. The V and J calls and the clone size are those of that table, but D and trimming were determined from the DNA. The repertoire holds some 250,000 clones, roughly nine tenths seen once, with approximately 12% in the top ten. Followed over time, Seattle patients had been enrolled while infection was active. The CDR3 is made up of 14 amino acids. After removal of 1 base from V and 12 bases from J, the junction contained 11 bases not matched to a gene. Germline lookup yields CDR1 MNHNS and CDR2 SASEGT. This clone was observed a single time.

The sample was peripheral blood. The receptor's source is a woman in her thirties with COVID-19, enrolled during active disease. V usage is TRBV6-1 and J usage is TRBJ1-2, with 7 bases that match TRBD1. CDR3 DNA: TGTGCCAGCAGTGAAGGGGTAGGGGGCGAGAAAAACACCTTC. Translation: CASSEGVGGEKNTF.